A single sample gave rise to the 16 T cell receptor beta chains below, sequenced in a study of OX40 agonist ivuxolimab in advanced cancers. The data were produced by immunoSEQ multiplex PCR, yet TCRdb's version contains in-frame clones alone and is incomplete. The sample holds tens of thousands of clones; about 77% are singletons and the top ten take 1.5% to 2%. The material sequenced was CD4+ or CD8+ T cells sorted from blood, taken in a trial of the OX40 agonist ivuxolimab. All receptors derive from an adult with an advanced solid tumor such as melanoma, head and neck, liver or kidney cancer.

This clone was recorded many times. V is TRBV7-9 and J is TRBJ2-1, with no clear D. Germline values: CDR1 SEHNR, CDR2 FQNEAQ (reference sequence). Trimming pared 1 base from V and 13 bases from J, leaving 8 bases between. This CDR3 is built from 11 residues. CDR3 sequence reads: CASSLELAQFF. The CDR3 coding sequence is TGTGCCAGCAGCTTAGAGTTGGCCCAGTTCTTC. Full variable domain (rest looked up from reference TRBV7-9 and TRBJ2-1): DTGVSQNPRHKITKRGQNVTFRCDPISEHNRLYWYRQTLGQGPEFLTYFQNEAQLEKSRLLSDRFSAERPKGSFSTLEIQRTEQGDSAMYLCASSLELAQFFGPGTRLTVL.

The chain's CDR3 is CAISATVAGDYGYTF. The CDR3 bases are TGTGCCATCAGTGCTACGGTGGCCGGGGACTATGGCTACACCTTC. V and J are TRBV10-3 and TRBJ1-2; D remains unclear. Germline values: CDR1 ENHRY, CDR2 SYGVKD. V was trimmed by 4 bases and J by 3 bases, leaving 15 bases between them. The CDR3 has 15 residues.

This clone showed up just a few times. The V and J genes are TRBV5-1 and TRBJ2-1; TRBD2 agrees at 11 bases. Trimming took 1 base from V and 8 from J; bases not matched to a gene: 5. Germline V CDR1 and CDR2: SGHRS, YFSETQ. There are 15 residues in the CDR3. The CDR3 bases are TGCGCCAGCAGCTTGTTAGCGGGAGGGCCAGATGAGCAGTTCTTC. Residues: CASSLLAGGPDEQFF.

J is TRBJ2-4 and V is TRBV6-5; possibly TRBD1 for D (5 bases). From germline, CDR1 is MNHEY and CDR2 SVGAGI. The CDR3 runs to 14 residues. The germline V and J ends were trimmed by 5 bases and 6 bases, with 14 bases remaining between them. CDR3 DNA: TGTGCCAGCAGTGCCCTTGGAAGGGGAAACATTCAGTACTTC. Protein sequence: CASSALGRGNIQYF.

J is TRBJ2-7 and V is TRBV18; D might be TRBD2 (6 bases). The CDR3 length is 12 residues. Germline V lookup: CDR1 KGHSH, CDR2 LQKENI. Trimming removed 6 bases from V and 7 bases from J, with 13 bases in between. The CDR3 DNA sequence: TGTGCCAGCTCGCTCGGGACTCGGGAGCAGTACTTC. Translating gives CASSLGTREQYF.

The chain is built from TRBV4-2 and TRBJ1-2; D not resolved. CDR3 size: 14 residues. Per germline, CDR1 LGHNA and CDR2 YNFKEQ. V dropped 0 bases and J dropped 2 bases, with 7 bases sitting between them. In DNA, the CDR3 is TGTGCCAGCAGCCAAGAGAACGAAAACTATGGCTACACCTTC. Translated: CASSQENENYGYTF.

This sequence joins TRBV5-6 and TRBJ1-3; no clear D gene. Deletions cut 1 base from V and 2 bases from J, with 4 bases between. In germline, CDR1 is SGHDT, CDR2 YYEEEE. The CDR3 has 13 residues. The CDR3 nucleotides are TGTGCCAGCAGCTTGACCGCTGGAAACACCATATATTTT. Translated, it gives CASSLTAGNTIYF.

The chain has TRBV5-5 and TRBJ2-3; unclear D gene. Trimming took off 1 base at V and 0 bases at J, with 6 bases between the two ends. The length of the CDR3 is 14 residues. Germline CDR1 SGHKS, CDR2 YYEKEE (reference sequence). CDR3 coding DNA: TGTGCCAGCAGCTTGCTGGGAAGCACAGATACGCAGTATTTT. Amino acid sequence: CASSLLGSTDTQYF.

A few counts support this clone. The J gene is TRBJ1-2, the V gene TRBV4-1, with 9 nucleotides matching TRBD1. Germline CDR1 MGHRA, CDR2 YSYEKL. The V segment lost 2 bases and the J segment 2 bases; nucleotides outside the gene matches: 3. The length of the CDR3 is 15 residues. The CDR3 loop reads CASSQRTGANYGYTF. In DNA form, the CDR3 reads TGCGCCAGCAGCCAACGGACAGGGGCGAACTATGGCTACACCTTC.

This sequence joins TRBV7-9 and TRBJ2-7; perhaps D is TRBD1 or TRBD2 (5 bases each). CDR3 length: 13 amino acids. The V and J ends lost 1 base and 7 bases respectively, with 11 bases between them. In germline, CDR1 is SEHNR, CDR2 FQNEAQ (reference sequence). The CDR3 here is CASSLVGPWEQYF. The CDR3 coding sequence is TGTGCCAGCAGCTTAGTGGGACCATGGGAGCAGTACTTC.

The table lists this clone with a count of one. The DNA of the CDR3 is TGTGCCAGCAGCCAAGCTTTTGTGGGGTTCCATGGCTACACCTTC. Its translation: CASSQAFVGFHGYTF. This rearrangement joins TRBV14 to TRBJ1-2, with no clear D. The CDR3 runs to 15 residues. Trimming left V 1 base short and J 6 bases short, with 15 bases between. Germline V gene data show CDR1 as SGHDN and CDR2 as FVKESK.

The CDR3 bases are TGTGCCAGCAGCCAAATTAGAGATAGCTCTGGAAACACCATATATTTT. Its protein product is CASSQIRDSSGNTIYF. The chain links TRBV28 to TRBJ1-3; D gene ambiguous. V lost 6 bases and J lost 0, with 15 bases in between. The germline V gene has CDR1 MDHEN and CDR2 SYDVKM. The CDR3 extends over 16 amino acids.

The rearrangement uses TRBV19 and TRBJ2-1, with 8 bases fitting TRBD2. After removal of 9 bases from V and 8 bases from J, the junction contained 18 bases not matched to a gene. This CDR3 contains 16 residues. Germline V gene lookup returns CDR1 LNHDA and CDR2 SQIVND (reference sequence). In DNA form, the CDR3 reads TGTGCCAGCCACGGGGGGGCAGCGGGAGAGAGCTATGAGCAGTTCTTC. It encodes CASHGGAAGESYEQFF.

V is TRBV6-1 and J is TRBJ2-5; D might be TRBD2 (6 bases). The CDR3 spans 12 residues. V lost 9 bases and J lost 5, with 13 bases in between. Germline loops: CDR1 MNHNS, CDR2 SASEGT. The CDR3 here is CASTWGRETQYF. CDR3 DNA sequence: TGTGCCAGTACGTGGGGGAGGGAGACCCAGTACTTC.

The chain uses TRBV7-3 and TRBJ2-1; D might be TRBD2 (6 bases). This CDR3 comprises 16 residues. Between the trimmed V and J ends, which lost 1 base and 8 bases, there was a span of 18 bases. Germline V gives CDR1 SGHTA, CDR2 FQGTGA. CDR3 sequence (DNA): TGTGCCAGCAGCTTAAGACCAGCTTCGGGGGACGATGAGCAGTTCTTC. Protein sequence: CASSLRPASGDDEQFF.

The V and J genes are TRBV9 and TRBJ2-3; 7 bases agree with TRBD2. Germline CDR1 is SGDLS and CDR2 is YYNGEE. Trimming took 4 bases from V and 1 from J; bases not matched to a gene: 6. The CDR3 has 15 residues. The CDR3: CASSPPAGGTDTQYF. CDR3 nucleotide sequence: TGTGCCAGCAGCCCCCCGGCGGGGGGCACAGATACGCAGTATTTT. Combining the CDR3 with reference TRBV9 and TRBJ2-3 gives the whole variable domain DSGVTQTPKHLITATGQRVTLRCSPRSGDLSVYWYQQSLDQGLQFLIQYYNGEERAKGNILERFSAQQFPDLHSELNLSSLELGDSALYFCASSPPAGGTDTQYFGPGTRLTVL.